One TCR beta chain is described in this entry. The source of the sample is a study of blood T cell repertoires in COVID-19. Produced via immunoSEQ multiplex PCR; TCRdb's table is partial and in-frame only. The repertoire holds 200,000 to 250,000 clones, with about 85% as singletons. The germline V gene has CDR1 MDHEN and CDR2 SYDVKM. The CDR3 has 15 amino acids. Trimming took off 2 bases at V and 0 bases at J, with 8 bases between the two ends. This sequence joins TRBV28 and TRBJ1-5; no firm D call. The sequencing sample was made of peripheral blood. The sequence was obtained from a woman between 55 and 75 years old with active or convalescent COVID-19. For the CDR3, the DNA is TGTGCCAGCAGTTTAGTTCAGGTTAGCAATCAGCCCCAGCATTTT. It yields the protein CASSLVQVSNQPQHF.